The 14 T cell receptor beta chains below all came from one sample that was sequenced in a study of blood T cell repertoires in COVID-19. Sequencing was performed with immunoSEQ multiplex PCR; in TCRdb, only in-frame clones are kept and a portion is missing. Among under 450,000 clones, approximately 84% were seen once, and the ten largest hold just under 3%. Material for sequencing was PBMCs or T cells enriched from blood (not recorded which). These receptors all stem from a woman in her 30s who had recovered from COVID-19.

The chain employs TRBV20-1 and TRBJ2-7; D perhaps matches TRBD1 (5 bases). V lost 6 bases and J 0 bases, leaving 6 bases between the germline ends. The CDR3 is 11 residues long. CDR1 and CDR2 (germline): DFQATT, SNEGSKA (reference sequence). CDR3 nucleotide sequence: TGCAGTGCCAGGGACTCCTACGAGCAGTACTTC. It encodes CSARDSYEQYF.

The V call is TRBV18, the J call TRBJ2-1; 11 bases fit TRBD2. J gave up 7 bases and V 3 bases, and 5 bases lay outside the gene matches. The germline gives CDR1 KGHSH, CDR2 LQKENI. The CDR3 is 15 residues long. This chain's CDR3 is CASSPIAGGQNEQFF. The CDR3 DNA reads TGTGCCAGCTCACCTATAGCGGGAGGGCAAAATGAGCAGTTCTTC.

The rearrangement links TRBV11-2 to TRBJ1-5, with 7 bases lining up with TRBD1. Trimming took 5 bases from V and 11 from J; bases not matched to a gene: 12. The CDR3 consists of 14 residues. CDR1 and CDR2 from the germline V gene are SGHAT and FQNNGV. CDR3 nucleotide sequence: TGTGCCAGCAGCGGGGGAGACAGGGACGGATCCCAGCATTTT. Translated, it gives CASSGGDRDGSQHF. The full variable domain, rest sourced from reference TRBV11-2 and TRBJ1-5, is EAGVAQSPRYKIIEKRQSVAFWCNPISGHATLYWYQQILGQGPKLLIQFQNNGVVDDSQLPKDRFSAERLKGVDSTLKIQPAKLEDSAVYLCASSGGDRDGSQHFGDGTRLSIL.

J is TRBJ2-1 and V is TRBV27; the match to TRBD2 covers 11 bases. The CDR3 spans 14 residues. Germline V gene data show CDR1 as MNHEY and CDR2 as SMNVEV (reference sequence). V shed 3 bases, J shed 6 bases, and the junction held 1 base outside the gene matches. This chain's CDR3 is CASSFGTSGNEQFF. In DNA form, the CDR3 reads TGTGCCAGCAGTTTCGGGACTAGCGGCAATGAGCAGTTCTTC.

The V gene is TRBV5-1, the J gene TRBJ2-3; 9 bases match TRBD2. CDR1 SGHRS and CDR2 YFSETQ come from the germline V gene. V was clipped by 6 bases and J by 1 base; unmatched bases: 3. CDR3 length: 14 amino acids. Here the CDR3 reads CASNIAGGTDTQYF. In DNA form, the CDR3 reads TGCGCCAGCAATATAGCGGGGGGCACAGATACGCAGTATTTT.

The chain links TRBV28 to TRBJ1-1, with D perhaps matching TRBD1 (6 bases). Per the germline V gene, CDR1 is MDHEN and CDR2 is SYDVKM. V was trimmed by 3 bases and J by 5 bases, leaving 16 bases between them. The CDR3 runs to 15 residues. The CDR3 nucleotides read TGTGCCAGCAGTTTCCCCATTGGGGGCGGAACTGAAGCTTTCTTT. Amino acid sequence: CASSFPIGGGTEAFF.

This chain connects TRBV7-8 to TRBJ1-1; 7 bases agree with TRBD1. The V gene end was trimmed by 1 base and the J gene end by 3 bases; junction bases not matched to a gene: 2. CDR3 length: 14 amino acids. The germline V gene encodes CDR1 SGHVS and CDR2 FQNEAQ. The CDR3 coding sequence is TGTGCCAGCAGCTTAGGACAGGGTTACACTGAAGCTTTCTTT. This encodes CASSLGQGYTEAFF.

The V gene is TRBV30, the J gene TRBJ1-5; D gene ambiguous. The CDR3 consists of 13 residues. V lost 2 bases and J 7 bases, leaving 12 bases between the germline ends. The germline V gene has CDR1 GTSNPN and CDR2 SVGIG (reference sequence). The CDR3 protein is CAWSPGKDQPQHF. CDR3 sequence (DNA): TGTGCCTGGAGTCCGGGAAAGGACCAGCCCCAGCATTTT.

The rearrangement uses TRBV10-3 and TRBJ2-7; 7 bases match TRBD1. J lost 5 bases, V lost 4 bases, and 11 bases had no gene match. Germline loops: CDR1 ENHRY, CDR2 SYGVKD. The CDR3 covers 15 residues. CDR3 coding DNA: TGTGCCATCAGTGTCCGGGACAGCCCTAGGCACGAGCAGTACTTC. It is translated as CAISVRDSPRHEQYF.

The V gene is TRBV5-1, the J gene TRBJ2-7; D unresolved. Per the germline V gene, CDR1 is SGHRS and CDR2 is YFSETQ. Trimming pared 4 bases from V and 7 bases from J, leaving 15 bases between. The CDR3 spans 13 residues. The CDR3 loop is CASSRQPAEEQYF. For the CDR3, the DNA is TGCGCCAGCAGCCGGCAGCCCGCGGAGGAGCAGTACTTC.

About this clone: This sample includes further DNA sequences coding for the same CDR3. The genes are TRBV29-1 and TRBJ1-2; D perhaps matches TRBD1 (6 bases). The CDR3 covers 11 residues. Trimming cost V 7 bases and J 4 bases, with 10 bases left between them. CDR1 is SQVTM, CDR2 ANQGSEA, per germline. CDR3 loop: CSATGFYGYTF. DNA for the CDR3: TGCAGCGCCACAGGGTTCTATGGCTACACCTTC.

J is TRBJ2-3 and V is TRBV9; 15 bases agree with TRBD2. This CDR3 has 17 amino acids. From germline, CDR1 is SGDLS and CDR2 YYNGEE. V shed 4 bases, J shed 3 bases, and the junction held 6 bases outside the gene matches. CDR3 in amino acids: CASSPGTSGGKTDTQYF. The CDR3 nucleotides read TGTGCCAGCAGCCCGGGGACTAGCGGGGGGAAAACAGATACGCAGTATTTT.

This chain joins TRBV2 and TRBJ1-5; D not resolved. The CDR3 runs 12 residues. Looked up from germline, CDR1 is SNHLY and CDR2 is FYNNEI. The V end was cut by 5 bases, the J end by 5 bases, with 7 bases between. In nucleotides, the CDR3 is TGTGCCAGCAGTAGACGGGATCAGCCCCAGCATTTT. Protein sequence: CASSRRDQPQHF.

The J gene is TRBJ1-3, the V gene TRBV7-9, with D possibly TRBD1 on 5 matching bases. With 5 bases removed from V and 0 bases from J, the gap between germline ends came to 20 bases. This CDR3 has 18 residues. Germline CDR1 is SEHNR and CDR2 is FQNEAQ (reference sequence). The CDR3 bases are TGTGCCAGCAGCCCTAGATCCCGACAGTCGAGCTCTGGAAACACCATATATTTT. Its protein is CASSPRSRQSSSGNTIYF.